A selection of T cell receptor beta chains follows, all from one sample in a study of blood T cells in healthy people across ages. MiXCR, run by TCRdb on the 5' RACE reads, gives a single entry per CDR3 protein. The sample holds fewer than 1,000,000 distinct CDR3 sequences, about 42% seen once. Material for sequencing was blood. The receptor source for this set is a man aged 55 to 69 in good health. The CDR3 runs from the conserved cysteine through the conserved F or W. Each record gives: J gene, clone size, V gene, CDR3 protein. Size tells how often a clone was seen (once, few, many) or the class of an expanded clone, and some rows leave it out.

TRBJ1-2 | few | TRBV9 | CASSGPGRGFLHGYTF
TRBJ2-3 | few | TRBV5-1 | CASSPRFSTDTQYF
NA | few | TRBV30 | CAWSVRGGGAEKTQYF
TRBJ1-6 | NA | TRBV4-3 | CASSQGTGDSPLHF
TRBJ1-4 | NA | TRBV12-3/TRBV12-4 | CASSPGLEAEKLFF
TRBJ1-6 | few | TRBV12-3/TRBV12-4 | CASSRIQGALYNSPLHF
TRBJ2-3 | few | TRBV4-1 | CASSQGQGPDTQYF
TRBJ2-1 | few | TRBV20-1 | CSARAGGGGESYNEQFF
NA | NA | TRBV14 | CASSPPWGDPSGEQYF
NA | NA | TRBV4-3 | CASSKTGQGGEQYF
NA | NA | TRBV12-3/TRBV12-4 | CASSLARQAISHEQYF
TRBJ1-2 | NA | TRBV9 | CASSVATGGYGYTF
TRBJ2-3 | NA | TRBV12-3/TRBV12-4 | CASRAYTLDTQYF
TRBJ1-1 | NA | TRBV27 | CASRPRQGANVYTEAFF
TRBJ2-3 | few | TRBV7-2 | CASSSRQPMDTQYF
TRBJ2-7 | few | TRBV12-3/TRBV12-4 | CASRDGGPRYEQYF
TRBJ1-2 | few | TRBV15 | CATSSQLTETGGGGYTF
TRBJ1-3 | NA | TRBV7-2 | CASSRPGPENTIYF
TRBJ2-5 | NA | TRBV7-2 | CASSLERQVLGGETQYF
NA | few | TRBV28 | CASSYDPTVYYEQYF
TRBJ1-1 | NA | TRBV7-9 | CASSLEGANTEAFF
TRBJ2-5 | NA | TRBV7-8 | CASTVDFLPPQYF
TRBJ2-1 | NA | TRBV7-2 | CASSLELLAEGLGEQFF
TRBJ1-4 | NA | TRBV6-5 | CASSKGGLAEKLFF
TRBJ2-1 | NA | TRBV6-2/TRBV6-3 | CASSWRGGSYEQFF
TRBJ2-1 | NA | TRBV10-3 | CATGLGYNEQFF
TRBJ1-2 | few | TRBV9 | CASSPRDFVGGYTF
TRBJ2-7 | NA | TRBV20-1 | CSARGEGGYYEQYF
TRBJ1-1 | few | TRBV27 | CASSSAGGGNTEAFF
TRBJ2-3 | NA | TRBV6-5 | CATKQGARGDTQYF
TRBJ2-4 | NA | TRBV6-5 | CASNRSGKDAQYF
TRBJ1-1 | NA | TRBV6-1 | CASLRGQNMNTEAFF
TRBJ1-1 | NA | TRBV29-1 | CSVLVLLGNTEAFF
TRBJ2-1 | NA | TRBV7-8 | CASSPQRGLALWEQFF
TRBJ1-2 | NA | TRBV3-1 | CASSQVFGASSRHGYTF
TRBJ1-2 | NA | TRBV6-5 | CASKKTGAGGYTF
TRBJ2-2 | NA | TRBV27 | CASSLWVDGELFF
TRBJ2-7 | NA | TRBV12-3/TRBV12-4 | CASSPGTGGVSYNEQYF
TRBJ2-1 | few | TRBV28 | CASSSYRLAGGHYNEQFF
TRBJ2-1 | NA | TRBV4-1 | CASSQEAVGEQFF
TRBJ2-7 | few | TRBV28 | CASQRPPFEQYF
TRBJ2-7 | NA | TRBV5-6 | CASSEEGLPYEQYF
TRBJ1-5 | NA | TRBV6-1 | CASSRDGYSNQPQHF
NA | NA | TRBV9 | CASSVTGTSIYEQYF
TRBJ2-1 | NA | TRBV11-2 | CASSFGSSNDEQFF
TRBJ2-6 | NA | TRBV3-1 | CASSQGPAGANVLTF
TRBJ2-1 | few | TRBV5-5 | CASSFDGGDEQFF
TRBJ1-1 | NA | TRBV6-1 | CASSRTGALNTEAFF
TRBJ2-3 | NA | TRBV27 | CASRNWADTQYF
TRBJ2-5 | many | TRBV7-2 | CASSLVTQETQYF
TRBJ2-6 | NA | TRBV20-1 | CSASAGTGGANVLTF
TRBJ2-7 | NA | TRBV10-2 | CASSGGQGFTQYF
TRBJ1-2 | few | TRBV7-2 | CASSLGPGGYTF